The rows below give T cell receptor beta chains drawn from one sample of a study of T cell responses to AZD1222 COVID-19 vaccine. This table comes from immunoSEQ multiplex PCR, and its TCRdb copy is limited to in-frame clones, with some not included. The sample holds 90,000 to 100,000 clones, 65% to 85% seen once. Sample: peripheral blood, taken 28 days after the second AZD1222 dose. These receptors were taken from an adult who received the AZD1222 COVID-19 vaccine. The CDR3 runs from the conserved cysteine through the conserved F or W. D genes are given only for firm matches. A clone size is listed for some rows: how often the clone was seen (once, few, many), or a class if it is expanded.

d_call clone_size j_call v_call cdr3_nt cdr3_aa
- - TRBJ2-7 TRBV19 TGTGCCAGTAGTATGGGGCGTCCACTCGCGGCCTACGAGCAGTACTTC CASSMGRPLAAYEQYF
TRBD1 - TRBJ2-2 TRBV28 TGTGCCAGCAGTCAACGCACAGGGGGGAACACCGGGGAGCTGTTTTTT CASSQRTGGNTGELFF
- - TRBJ1-5 TRBV12-3/TRBV12-4 TGTGCCAGCAGGGCGTGGGTGCGACAGCCCCAGCATTTT CASRAWVRQPQHF
- - TRBJ1-1 TRBV12-3/TRBV12-4 TGTGCCAGCAGTTTAGCCGGTTACACTGAAGCTTTCTTT CASSLAGYTEAFF
TRBD1 - TRBJ1-1 TRBV7-2 TGTGCCAGCAGCTTGGACAGGGCGAACACTGAAGCTTTCTTT CASSLDRANTEAFF
TRBD1 - TRBJ1-2 TRBV11-3 TGTGCCAGCAGCTTTGACAGGGCCTATGGCTACACCTTC CASSFDRAYGYTF
TRBD1 - TRBJ1-3 TRBV19 TGTGCCAGTGGAATCCGGGACAGGGGATACACCATATATTTT CASGIRDRGYTIYF
TRBD1 - TRBJ2-7 TRBV5-1 TGCGCCAGCAGCACAGCCGGGACAGTGCACTACGAGCAGTACTTC CASSTAGTVHYEQYF
- - TRBJ2-1 TRBV23-1 TGCGCCAGCAGTCACCTCAGTTGCGATGAGCAGTTCTTC CASSHLSCDEQFF
- - TRBJ2-3 TRBV15 TGTGCCACCAGCAGGCCGGGTAGCACAGATACGCAGTATTTT CATSRPGSTDTQYF
- - TRBJ1-2 TRBV6-1 TGTGCCAGCAGTGAAAGGGGGTCGGGGGCGCGGCCCCTGGGCTACACCTTC CASSERGSGARPLGYTF
- once TRBJ1-6 TRBV21-1 TGTGCCAGCAGCCTCCGGGACAGGATCTTTGAAGGATCACCCCTCCACTTT CASSLRDRIFEGSPLHF
TRBD1 - TRBJ1-2 TRBV6-1 TGTGCCAGCAGTGAACGGGACAGTTCGGGCTACACCTTC CASSERDSSGYTF
TRBD1 - TRBJ2-6 TRBV6-2/TRBV6-3 TGTGCCAGCAGTTGGTCGCCCTACAGGGGCGTCCTCTCTGGGGCCAACGTCCTGACTTTC CASSWSPYRGVLSGANVLTF
TRBD2 - TRBJ2-3 TRBV3-1/TRBV3-2 TGTGCCAGCAGTTTTCAGCGGGGGCCAGATACGCAGTATTTT CASSFQRGPDTQYF
- - TRBJ1-2 TRBV3-1/TRBV3-2 TGTGCCAGCAGCCAACAGGGCAGACATGGCTACACCTTC CASSQQGRHGYTF
TRBD1 - TRBJ2-3 TRBV14 TGTGCCAGCAGCCTAGGGATGGGACAGTCCACAGATACGCAGTATTTT CASSLGMGQSTDTQYF
TRBD2 - TRBJ2-7 TRBV7-2 TGTGCCAGCAGCTTAGGGCTAGCGGGGTCCTACGAGCAGTACTTC CASSLGLAGSYEQYF
TRBD1 - TRBJ2-6 TRBV6-1 TGTGCCAGCAGAGAAAGGACAGGGAGTTTACTTTTCCCCTCTGGGGCCAACGTCCTGACTTTC CASRERTGSLLFPSGANVLTF
- - TRBJ1-4 TRBV29-1 TGCAGCGTAAAGCAGGGGATCGGGGAAAAACTGTTTTTT CSVKQGIGEKLFF
TRBD2 - TRBJ2-1 TRBV5-1 TGCGCCAGCAGCTTAGAACTAGCGGCTTACAATGAGCAGTTCTTC CASSLELAAYNEQFF
TRBD1 - TRBJ2-5 TRBV2 TGTGCCAGCACCCCGGACAGGGGGCGCTTGGAGGCCCAGTACTTC CASTPDRGRLEAQYF
- - TRBJ2-3 TRBV7-9 - CASSFGQGTDTQYF
- - TRBJ2-2 TRBV10-3 TGTGCCATCAGTGAGTCCCGGCCCAACAGGGTCGGCACCGGGGAGCTGTTTTTT CAISESRPNRVGTGELFF
TRBD1 - TRBJ2-3 TRBV19 TGTGCCAGTAGTATAAAGGGGAGGACAGGGGGTATGTCGCAGTATTTT CASSIKGRTGGMSQYF
TRBD1 - TRBJ2-7 TRBV15 TGTGCCATCAGCAGAGATCCATTGGAGCAGACAGGGAAGTACTTC CAISRDPLEQTGKYF
TRBD2 - TRBJ2-7 TRBV7-9 TGTGCCAGCAGCTCACCCGCGGGGGGTGTTTACGAGCAGTACTTC CASSSPAGGVYEQYF
- once TRBJ1-2 TRBV10-3 TGTGCCACCAAGGGCCTTCAGATGAGGGGCTACACCTTC CATKGLQMRGYTF
- - TRBJ2-2 TRBV10-3 TGTGCCACCGGGGGGCTAGATCCCGGGGAGCTGTTTTTT CATGGLDPGELFF
- - TRBJ1-5 TRBV6-5 TGTGCCAGCAGCCCCTCGGGGCTGAACAATCAGCCCCAGCATTTT CASSPSGLNNQPQHF
TRBD1 - TRBJ1-2 TRBV19 TGTGCCAGTAGTAATACCGGGACAGGGGGAAACTATGGCTACACCTTC CASSNTGTGGNYGYTF
TRBD2 - TRBJ2-1 TRBV5-6 TGTGCCAGCAGCAGCCGGGACTACCACAATGAGCAGTTCTTC CASSSRDYHNEQFF
- - TRBJ1-1 TRBV7-9 TGTGCCAGCAGCTCAGTACCGGTTTCAAACACTGAAGCTTTCTTT CASSSVPVSNTEAFF
TRBD1 - TRBJ1-5 TRBV19 TGTGCCAGTATGTATGAGGGGGCGGCTCAGCCCCAGCATTTT CASMYEGAAQPQHF
TRBD2 once TRBJ2-7 TRBV3-1/TRBV3-2 TGTGCCAGAGAACCGGGACTAGCGGGGAGGAGGGCCTACGAGCAGTACTTC CAREPGLAGRRAYEQYF
- - TRBJ2-2 TRBV19 TGTGCCAGTATGAGGGGCTTAGGTGGGGAGCTGTTTTTT CASMRGLGGELFF
- few TRBJ1-2 TRBV9 TGTGCCAGCAGCGTAGGCCGGGATCGCGGCTATGGCTACACCTTC CASSVGRDRGYGYTF
- many TRBJ2-3 TRBV6-4 TGTGCCAGCAGTGAGGGGCCAGAGGCTACGCAGTATTTT CASSEGPEATQYF
- - TRBJ2-7 TRBV5-1 TGCGCCAGCAGCTTGGAGTTGCCCTACGAGCAGTACTTC CASSLELPYEQYF
- once TRBJ2-7 TRBV19 TGTGCCAGTAGTCAAGGGAGCACCTACGAGCAGTACTTC CASSQGSTYEQYF
- - TRBJ2-3 TRBV7-8 TGTGCCAGCAGCTCCTGGGGCGGACCTAGCACAGATACGCAGTATTTT CASSSWGGPSTDTQYF
- - TRBJ2-7 TRBV6-5 TGTGCCAGCAGTTATGGGACTGGCCGGGAGCAGTACTTC CASSYGTGREQYF
- - TRBJ2-2 TRBV6-5 TGTGCCAGCAGCCCGTGGGCGTCCACCGGGGAGCTGTTTTTT CASSPWASTGELFF
TRBD2 - TRBJ2-3 TRBV5-1 TGCGCCAGCAGGGACGGACTAGCCACAGATACGCAGTATTTT CASRDGLATDTQYF
- - TRBJ1-1 TRBV7-8 TGTGCCAGCAGCTTAATAGGGGAGAACACTGAAGCTTTCTTT CASSLIGENTEAFF
TRBD2 - TRBJ2-3 TRBV20-1 TGCAGTGCTAGTGGGCTAGCGGGGACAAACACAGATACGCAGTATTTT CSASGLAGTNTDTQYF
- - TRBJ1-1 TRBV20-1 TGCAGTGCTAGCCCAGGGTGGACGACTTTCTTT CSASPGWTTFF
- - TRBJ1-1 TRBV7-8 TGTGCCAGCAGCTTACGGGGGGCTGCTGAAGCTTTCTTT CASSLRGAAEAFF
- - TRBJ2-3 TRBV24-1 TGTGCCACCGGGGACAATCGGGGCACAGATACGCAGTATTTT CATGDNRGTDTQYF
- - TRBJ2-4 TRBV5-4 TGTGCCAGCAGCTTGGAAGGGAATTCTGGAAACATTCAGTACTTC CASSLEGNSGNIQYF
- - TRBJ2-6 TRBV18 TGTGCCAGCTCACCACTAGGAAGTCGCTCTGGGGCCAACGTCCTGACTTTC CASSPLGSRSGANVLTF
TRBD1 - TRBJ2-2 TRBV9 TGTGCCAGCAGCGTCCCGGACAGGGCGGGCACCGGGGAGCTGTTTTTT CASSVPDRAGTGELFF
- - TRBJ2-7 TRBV11-2 TGTGCCAGCAGCGGGAGCCCCTACGAGCAGTACTTC CASSGSPYEQYF
TRBD2 - TRBJ2-5 TRBV7-9 TGTGCCAGCAGCGCGCCTAGCGGGGGTCTCGCACAGACCCAGTACTTC CASSAPSGGLAQTQYF
- - TRBJ1-1 TRBV7-9 TGTGCCAGCAGTCCGGAGGGGGACACTGAAGCTTTCTTT CASSPEGDTEAFF
- once TRBJ1-1 TRBV7-9 TGTGCCAGCAGCTTAAGGACTGAAGCTTTCTTT CASSLRTEAFF